A selection of T cell receptor beta chains follows, all from one sample in a study of tumor-infiltrating lymphocytes in primary liver carcinoma. TCRdb reanalysed the multiplex PCR reads using MiXCR and keeps one entry per CDR3 protein. The sample has about 64,000 distinct CDR3 sequences; about 71% are singletons. Sequencing was performed on liver tumor tissue from sampling region 4. Receptor source: a man in his forties with primary liver carcinoma and hepatitis B virus infection. The CDR3 runs from the conserved cysteine through the conserved F or W. The D gene is left open where the match is weak. A row's size may be missing; if present it is once, few, many or a size class.

clone_size	cdr3_length	d_call	v_call	j_call	cdr3_nt	cdr3_aa
-	16	-	TRBV18	TRBJ2-3	TGTGCCAGCTCACCACCGACTGTTGTTATGGTAGATACGCAGTATTTT	CASSPPTVVMVDTQYF
-	15	TRBD2	TRBV6-5	TRBJ2-5	TGTGCCAGCAGTTTCTCCACTAGCGGGATTCGGACCCAGTGCTTC	CASSFSTSGIRTQCF
-	15	TRBD2	TRBV7-9	TRBJ2-3	TGTGCCAGCAGCGTAGCGGGTGTTGAGACAGATAAGCAGTATTTT	CASSVAGVETDKQYF
-	16	TRBD1	TRBV5-4	TRBJ2-5	TGTGCCAGCAGCGGAACCACAGGGGAGAGGATGGAGACCCAGTACTTC	CASSGTTGERMETQYF
once	16	TRBD2	TRBV5-4	TRBJ2-5	TGTGCCAGCAGCTTCGGACTAGCGGGAGCGTTGGAGACCCAGTACTTC	CASSFGLAGALETQYF
-	16	-	TRBV6-1	TRBJ2-2	TGTGCCAGGAGTGAAGTCCCTACTAGCTTACCCGGGGAACTGTTTTTT	CARSEVPTSLPGELFF
-	15	-	TRBV5-4	TRBJ2-7	TGTAGCAGCAGCTTGGATCGCGAGAGCCTCTACGAGCAGTACTTC	CSSSLDRESLYEQYF
-	13	-	TRBV7-8	TRBJ2-7	TGTGCCAGCAGCTTGACTCTCAACTGCGAGCAGTACTTC	CASSLTLNCEQYF
-	14	-	TRBV10-3	TRBJ2-5	TGTGCCATCAGGGGGATGGTCGGCCAAGAGACCCAGCACTTC	CAIRGMVGQETQHF
few	12	-	TRBV29-1	TRBJ2-3	TGCAGCGTTGACTGGGGGACAGATACGCAGTATTTT	CSVDWGTDTQYF
-	16	-	TRBV7-9	TRBJ2-1	TGTGTCAGCAGCTCCCAAACAGGGAGCTCCTACAATGAGCAGCTCTTC	CVSSSQTGSSYNEQLF
-	13	-	TRBV10-3	TRBJ2-7	TGTGCCATCCAGAGCGGACCCGGCTACGAGCAGTACTTC	CAIQSGPGYEQYF
-	15	-	TRBV12-3/TRBV12-4	TRBJ2-1	TGTGCCATCAGTAAGGGTACTTTACTTTGGGAAGAGCAGTTCTTC	CAISKGTLLWEEQFF
-	18	-	TRBV12-3/TRBV12-4	TRBJ2-4	TGCGCCAGCAGTTTATGGGGCGGGGCGGACATAGGCAAAAACATTCAGTACTTC	CASSLWGGADIGKNIQYF
-	17	-	TRBV6-2/TRBV6-3	TRBJ2-1	TGTGTCAGCACCCTGTCGACGGACCGCGGGTTATACGATGAGCAGTTCTTC	CVSTLSTDRGLYDEQFF
-	14	-	TRBV12-3/TRBV12-4	TRBJ2-1	TGTGCCAACAGTTTATGCTCAGTTGACAATGAGCAGTTCTTC	CANSLCSVDNEQFF
many	21	TRBD2	TRBV4-3	TRBJ2-1	TGCGCCAGCAGCCAAGATTTTCGCGGGACAGGGACTAGCGGGATCAACAATGAGCAGTTCTTC	CASSQDFRGTGTSGINNEQFF
-	15	TRBD1	TRBV11-2	TRBJ2-3	TGTGCCAGCAGTCCTCTGGACAGGGGAACAGATATGCAGTATTTT	CASSPLDRGTDMQYF
-	14	-	TRBV29-1	TRBJ2-3	TGCAGCGGCCTTAGCGCGAGGGGCACAGATACGCAATATTTT	CSGLSARGTDTQYF
few	12	-	TRBV11-2	TRBJ2-3	TGTGCCAGCAGCCCCTGGGCGGATACGCGGTATTTC	CASSPWADTRYF
-	14	TRBD1	TRBV11-1	TRBJ2-5	TGTGCCAACAGTGGACAGGTGGAGGTGGAGGCCCAATACTTC	CANSGQVEVEAQYF
-	16	TRBD1	TRBV6-5	TRBJ2-3	TGTGCCTGCAGTTTAACCGGGACAGAGACCACAGATACGCAGTATTTT	CACSLTGTETTDTQYF
-	17	TRBD2	TRBV12-5	TRBJ2-7	TGTGCTAGTCGGTATAGACTAGCGGGAGTGGTTAGCTACGAGCAGTACTTC	CASRYRLAGVVSYEQYF
-	17	TRBD1	TRBV4-1	TRBJ2-1	TGCGCCAGCAGCCAGGGGACAGGGAGGAGCTCCTACAGGAAGCAGTTCTTC	CASSQGTGRSSYRKQFF